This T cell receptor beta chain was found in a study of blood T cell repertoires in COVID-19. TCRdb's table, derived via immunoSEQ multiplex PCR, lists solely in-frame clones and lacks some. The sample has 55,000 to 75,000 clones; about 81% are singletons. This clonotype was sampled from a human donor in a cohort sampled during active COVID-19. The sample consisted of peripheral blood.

CDR3 in amino acids: CASSPTGPTDTQYF. Written as DNA, the CDR3 is TGTGCCAGCAGCCCGACAGGGCCCACAGATACGCAGTATTTT. The chain is built from TRBV7-9 and TRBJ2-3; TRBD1 matches at 7 bases. CDR1 is SEHNR, CDR2 FQNEAQ, per germline (reference sequence). The CDR3 extends over 14 amino acids. The trim removed 5 bases at V and 2 bases at J, leaving 4 bases unmatched.